A single sample gave rise to the 29 T cell receptor beta chains below, sequenced in a study of spatial heterogeneity in lung cancer. TCRdb passed the 5' RACE reads through MiXCR, listing each CDR3 protein once. The sample includes 51,000 or so distinct CDR3 sequences, roughly 7% of them seen just once. Regarding time point: blood at routine non-recurrence follow-up after resection. Frozen PBMC, nontumor lung or tumor provided whole RNA, which was sequenced unsorted. Sample: PBMCs, taken at follow-up. The receptors come from a female donor with early-stage non-small cell lung cancer.

This clonotype was recorded a few times. The chain recombines TRBV24-1 with TRBJ2-1, with 15 positions matching TRBD2. After removal of 2 bases from V and 8 bases from J, the junction contained 12 bases not matched to a gene. This CDR3 spans 19 amino acids. In germline, CDR1 is KGHDR, CDR2 SFDVKD. The DNA for the CDR3 is TGTGCCACCAGTGATTCCTCATACGGACTAGCGGGGGGGTCAGATGAGCAGTTCTTC. Translation: CATSDSSYGLAGGSDEQFF.

This clonotype has a count of ten or more. The rearrangement joins TRBV7-8 to TRBJ2-5; TRBD2 matches 8 bases. The J segment lost 0 bases and the V segment lost 6 bases, leaving 9 bases of the junction unmatched. The CDR3 covers 16 residues. CDR1 SGHVS and CDR2 FQNEAQ come from the germline V gene. CDR3 region: CASRFGLAFYQETQYF. The CDR3 DNA reads TGTGCCAGCAGGTTTGGACTAGCATTTTACCAAGAGACCCAGTACTTC.

In this sample, this clonotype turned up many times. The chain combines TRBV20-1 with TRBJ2-2; the D gene is possibly TRBD2 (6 bases). There are 15 residues in the CDR3. The V and J ends lost 2 bases and 8 bases respectively, with 18 bases between them. CDR1 and CDR2 (germline): DFQATT, SNEGSKA (reference sequence). The CDR3 bases are TGCAGTGCTAGACTAGCGATGGGGGGATCTGGGGAGCTGTTTTTT. It translates to CSARLAMGGSGELFF.

This clonotype was seen a handful of times. The CDR3 spells CSARVGAIEAFF. The CDR3 DNA is TGCAGTGCTAGAGTGGGAGCCATTGAAGCTTTCTTT. The gene calls are TRBV20-1 and TRBJ1-1, with D uncertain. The CDR3 length is 12 residues. In germline, CDR1 is DFQATT, CDR2 SNEGSKA (reference sequence). Deletions cut 1 base from V and 7 bases from J, with 10 bases between.

The table lists this clonotype with a few counts. The V and J genes are TRBV5-1 and TRBJ1-1; D ambiguous. The V gene lost 4 bases and the J gene lost 3 bases, with 10 bases spanning the gap. Germline CDR1 and CDR2: SGHRS and YFSETQ. CDR3 size: 13 residues. As DNA, the CDR3 is TGCGCCAGCAGCCTTGACGGATACACTGAAGCTTTCTTT. This gives the protein CASSLDGYTEAFF.

The chain couples TRBV5-6 to TRBJ2-2, with D uncertain. CDR1 and CDR2 (germline): SGHDT, YYEEEE. Trimming pared 6 bases from V and 1 base from J, leaving 13 bases between. The CDR3 totals 15 residues. For the CDR3, the DNA is TGTGCCAGCACCAAATGGCAGGTGAACACCGGGGAGCTGTTTTTT. Its protein is CASTKWQVNTGELFF.

This clonotype was seen many times. The V and J genes are TRBV11-3 and TRBJ2-2; maybe TRBD2 (5 bases). The length of the CDR3 is 15 residues. V gave up 5 bases and J gave up 4 bases, with 14 bases separating them. Per the germline V gene, CDR1 is SGHNT and CDR2 is YENEEA. The CDR3: CASSPRGLSTGELFF. The CDR3 nucleotides read TGTGCCAGCAGCCCTCGGGGATTGAGCACCGGGGAGCTGTTTTTT.

The rearrangement links TRBV7-9 to TRBJ2-4; D is perhaps TRBD2 (6 bases). The CDR3 length is 17 residues. Germline CDR1 is SEHNR and CDR2 is FQNEAQ (reference sequence). Trimming cost V 4 bases and J 0 bases, with 16 bases left between them. Here the CDR3 DNA reads TGTGCCAGCAGCTCCGGGACTTCCCCGGTAGCCAAAAACATTCAGTACTTC. This codes for CASSSGTSPVAKNIQYF.

In its sample, this clonotype was seen many times. V and J are TRBV7-9 and TRBJ1-1, with D perhaps matching TRBD1 (6 bases). V lost 4 bases and J 7 bases, leaving 16 bases between the germline ends. The CDR3 totals 14 residues. Per the germline V gene, CDR1 is SEHNR and CDR2 is FQNEAQ (reference sequence). In DNA, the CDR3 is TGTGCCAGCAGCTCCTGGACAGAGCTCGATGAAGCTTTCTTT. Translating gives CASSSWTELDEAFF.

The V call is TRBV28, the J call TRBJ1-6, with 8 bases aligning to TRBD1. Germline values: CDR1 MDHEN, CDR2 SYDVKM. V dropped 6 bases and J dropped 7; count of bases not matched to a gene: 8. This CDR3 is 15 amino acids long. The CDR3 DNA is TGTGCCAGCAGGCCCCCGGGACAGGTGAATTCACCCCTCCACTTT. The encoded protein is CASRPPGQVNSPLHF.

This clonotype showed up many times. The chain is built from TRBV20-1 and TRBJ1-3, with TRBD1 matching 8 bases. The CDR3 has 17 amino acids. Germline CDR1 and CDR2: DFQATT and SNEGSKA (reference sequence). V shed 6 bases and J 2 bases; nucleotides not matched to a gene: 15. For the CDR3, the DNA is TGCAGTGCCAGGCACCTTGGACAGGGAAAAACTGGAAACACCATATATTTT. It codes for CSARHLGQGKTGNTIYF.

This clonotype was seen at least ten times. The V gene is TRBV7-2, the J gene TRBJ2-7; 9 bases match TRBD2. The CDR3 runs to 15 residues. Trimming removed 5 bases from V and 5 bases from J; junction bases left unmatched: 10. Germline V lookup: CDR1 SGHTA, CDR2 FQGNSA. The CDR3 DNA sequence: TGTGCCAGCAGCCTTATCGCCCAGCGGGGGGACGAGCAGTACTTC. Translated: CASSLIAQRGDEQYF.

This clonotype was observed at least ten times. The rearrangement uses TRBV6-2 or TRBV6-3 and TRBJ2-1, with D perhaps matching TRBD2 (6 bases). Trimming removed 5 bases from V and 3 bases from J, with 14 bases in between. The CDR3 sequence is 15 residues long. Germline V CDR1 and CDR2: MNHEY, SVGEGT. This chain's CDR3 is CASSNPGLRYNEQFF. Written as DNA, the CDR3 is TGTGCCAGCAGTAACCCGGGACTGCGCTACAATGAGCAGTTCTTC.

This clonotype was found once. The V gene is TRBV20-1, the J gene TRBJ2-3; D not certain. The CDR3 sequence is 11 residues long. From germline, CDR1 is DFQATT and CDR2 SNEGSKA (reference sequence). V was pared by 4 bases and J by 5 bases, with 7 bases between. CDR3 sequence (DNA): TGCAGTGCTATACGAGAAGATACGCAGTATTTT. The encoded protein is CSAIREDTQYF.

This clonotype has just a few counts. The rearrangement uses TRBV20-1 and TRBJ1-5; D is unclear. Germline values: CDR1 DFQATT, CDR2 SNEGSKA (reference sequence). V shed 3 bases and J shed 3 bases, with 9 bases lying between them. CDR3 length equals 13 residues. The CDR3 sequence is CSAREGPNQPQHF. CDR3 sequence (DNA): TGCAGTGCTAGGGAGGGCCCCAATCAGCCCCAGCATTTT.

CDR3 amino acids: CASSPTNRAGNTIYF. The DNA of the CDR3 is TGTGCCAGCAGTCCCACTAACAGGGCAGGAAACACCATATATTTT. The chain has TRBV6-5 and TRBJ1-3; maybe TRBD1 (6 bases). Germline CDR1 is MNHEY and CDR2 is SVGAGI. Trimming cost V 5 bases and J 4 bases, with 15 bases left between them. This CDR3 has 15 residues.

This clonotype was recorded at least ten times. This chain joins TRBV7-2 and TRBJ1-6; 8 bases align to TRBD1. This CDR3 is 14 amino acids long. Unmatched junction bases numbered 4, after V lost 5 bases and J lost 7 bases. In germline, CDR1 is SGHTA, CDR2 FQGNSA. Here the CDR3 DNA reads TGTGCCAGCAGCCGACAGGGGAGCAATTCACCCCTCCACTTT. Protein product: CASSRQGSNSPLHF. The whole variable domain, remainder taken from reference TRBV7-2 and TRBJ1-6, is GAGVSQSPSNKVTEKGKDVELRCDPISGHTALYWYRQSLGQGLEFLIYFQGNSAPDKSGLPSDRFSAERTGGSVSTLTIQRTQQEDSAVYLCASSRQGSNSPLHFGNGTRLTVT.

This clonotype was detected many times. The V call is TRBV12-3 or TRBV12-4, the J call TRBJ2-3; D is possibly TRBD2 (6 bases). This CDR3 comprises 14 residues. V was shortened by 7 bases and J by 2 bases, with 13 bases between the two germline ends. CDR3: CASTRDFYTDTQYF. In DNA, the CDR3 is TGTGCCAGCACCCGGGACTTTTACACAGATACGCAGTATTTT.

The table lists this clonotype with many counts. The chain couples TRBV7-9 to TRBJ1-2; D is uncertain. Germline V gives CDR1 SEHNR, CDR2 FQNEAQ (reference sequence). V lost 0 bases and J lost 8, with 10 bases in between. The CDR3 has 13 amino acids. The CDR3 DNA is TGTGCCAGCAGCTTAGCCGAGACGAGCGGCTACACCTTC. Protein: CASSLAETSGYTF.

J is TRBJ2-5 and V is TRBV6-5; D gene uncertain. The V gene lost 1 base and the J gene lost 5 bases, with 8 bases spanning the gap. This CDR3 has 13 amino acids. CDR1 and CDR2 from the germline V gene are MNHEY and SVGAGI. CDR3 in DNA: TGTGCCAGCAGTTACTTAGGTTCGGAGACCCAGTACTTC. The encoded protein is CASSYLGSETQYF.

The genes are TRBV11-2 and TRBJ1-4; 10 nucleotides align to TRBD1. V trimming: 5 bases; J trimming: 3 bases; junction bases outside the gene matches: 6. This CDR3 has 16 residues. Germline-derived CDR1 and CDR2 are SGHAT and FQNNGV. CDR3 DNA sequence: TGTGCCAGCAGCAGAAGGACAGGGGGTTCTAATGAAAAACTGTTTTTT. Protein: CASSRRTGGSNEKLFF.

Notes on this clonotype: It may be a read error: a sequence one base away is much more abundant. The chain carries TRBV28 and TRBJ2-5; D is unresolved. This CDR3 has 14 amino acids. V shed 5 bases and J shed 7 bases, with 17 bases lying between them. In germline, CDR1 is MDHEN, CDR2 SYDVKM. This chain's CDR3 is CASSPMTRFRTQYF. CDR3 in DNA: TGTGCCAGCAGTCCCATGACAAGATTTAGGACCCAGTACTTC.

The chain couples TRBV6-1 to TRBJ1-1; 7 bases align to TRBD1. Per the germline V gene, CDR1 is MNHNS and CDR2 is SASEGT. This CDR3 is 13 amino acids long. The ends lost 2 bases at V and 14 bases at J; junction bases unmatched: 11. CDR3 nucleotides: TGTGCCAGCAGTGAACCAGTCGGGACAGTGATATTCTTT. This gives the protein CASSEPVGTVIFF.

This clonotype was seen repeatedly, ten times or more. The rearrangement uses TRBV20-1 and TRBJ2-3; perhaps TRBD2 as D (6 bases). The CDR3 runs 15 residues. Trimming removed 2 bases at V and 4 bases at J, with 16 bases between. Germline lookup yields CDR1 DFQATT and CDR2 SNEGSKA (reference sequence). CDR3 nucleotides: TGCAGTGCTAGATCCCAGGTCGCGGGGCCAGATACGCAGTATTTT. Protein: CSARSQVAGPDTQYF.

In this sample, this clonotype turned up many times. The chain joins TRBV3-1 to TRBJ1-1; the D gene is possibly TRBD1 (6 bases). The CDR3 loop spans 15 amino acids. The germline gives CDR1 LGHDT, CDR2 YNNKEL (reference sequence). With 4 bases removed from V and 4 bases from J, the gap between germline ends came to 16 bases. CDR3 loop: CASSRRSGAGTEAFF. For the CDR3, the DNA is TGTGCCAGCAGCCGGAGGTCAGGGGCGGGCACTGAAGCTTTCTTT.

To note about this clonotype: A much larger clone sits a single nucleotide away, making a read error possible. The chain couples TRBV7-9 to TRBJ1-4; D is perhaps TRBD1 (5 bases). The CDR3 runs to 15 residues. Germline V lookup: CDR1 SEHNR, CDR2 FQNEAQ (reference sequence). The CDR3: CASSQPGLGNGKLFF. The DNA for the CDR3 is TGTGCCAGCAGTCAACCGGGACTAGGAAATGGAAAACTGTTTTTT.

A few counts support this clonotype. The chain combines TRBV2 with TRBJ2-1, with 14 bases matching TRBD2. Germline-derived CDR1 and CDR2 are SNHLY and FYNNEI. This CDR3 is 15 amino acids long. Losses at the gene ends were 5 bases for V and 12 bases for J; bases not matched to a gene: 9. The CDR3 protein is CASSQRLAGGAGQFF. CDR3 bases: TGTGCCAGCAGTCAGCGACTAGCGGGGGGGGCCGGGCAGTTCTTC.

The chain has TRBV5-1 and TRBJ2-3; D is unclear. Deletions cut 1 base from V and 1 base from J, with 10 bases between. Per germline, CDR1 SGHRS and CDR2 YFSETQ. The CDR3 totals 15 residues. CDR3 loop: CASSLLESGTDTQYF. The CDR3 region has the DNA TGCGCCAGCAGCTTGCTTGAGAGTGGCACAGATACGCAGTATTTT.

CDR3: CASSLRTSGGISSYNEQFF. The CDR3 DNA reads TGTGCCAGCAGTTTAAGGACTAGCGGGGGGATTAGCTCCTACAATGAGCAGTTCTTC. This chain connects TRBV27 to TRBJ2-1; 14 bases are a match to TRBD2. Germline-derived CDR1 and CDR2 are MNHEY and SMNVEV (reference sequence). V trimming: 2 bases; J trimming: 0 bases; junction bases outside the gene matches: 6. CDR3 length: 19 amino acids.